This TCR beta chain was sequenced during a study of blood T cells in healthy people across ages. V was shortened by 2 bases and J by 7 bases, with 15 bases between the two germline ends. The CDR3 loop spans 15 amino acids. Germline lookup yields CDR1 MDHEN and CDR2 SYDVKM. Primed by a sample-barcoded 5' primer and a J-beta primer mix, a second PCR proceeded for about 7 to 11 cycles. TCRdb passed the 5' RACE reads through MiXCR, listing each CDR3 protein once. The profile shows 700,000 to 950,000 distinct CDR3 sequences, roughly two fifths of them singletons. The chain employs TRBV28 and TRBJ2-1; D is perhaps TRBD1 (5 bases). The source is a woman aged 55 to 70 in good health. The sample taken for sequencing was blood. The CDR3 DNA is TGTGCCAGCAGTTTAACAGGACACGGGTCTAATGAGCAGTTCTTC. It encodes CASSLTGHGSNEQFF.